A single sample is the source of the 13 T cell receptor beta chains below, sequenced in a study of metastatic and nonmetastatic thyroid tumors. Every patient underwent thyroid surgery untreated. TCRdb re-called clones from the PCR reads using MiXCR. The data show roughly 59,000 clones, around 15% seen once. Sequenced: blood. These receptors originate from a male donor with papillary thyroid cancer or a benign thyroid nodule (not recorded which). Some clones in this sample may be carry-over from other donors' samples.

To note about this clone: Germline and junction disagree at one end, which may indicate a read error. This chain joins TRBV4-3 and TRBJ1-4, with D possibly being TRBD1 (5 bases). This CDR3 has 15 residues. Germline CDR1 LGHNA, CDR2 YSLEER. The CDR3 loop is CASSQDQGGNEKMFF. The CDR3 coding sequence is TGCGCCAGCAGCCAAGATCAGGGCGGTAATGAAAAAATGTTTTTT.

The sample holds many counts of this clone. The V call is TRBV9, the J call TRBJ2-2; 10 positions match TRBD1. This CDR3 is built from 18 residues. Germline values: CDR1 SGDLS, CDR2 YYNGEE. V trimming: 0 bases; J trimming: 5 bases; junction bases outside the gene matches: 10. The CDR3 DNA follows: TGTGCCAGCAGCGTAGCTGGCGACAGGGGGCCAAGTACCGGGGAGCTGTTTTTT. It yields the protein CASSVAGDRGPSTGELFF. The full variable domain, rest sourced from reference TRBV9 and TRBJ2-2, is DSGVTQTPKHLITATGQRVTLRCSPRSGDLSVYWYQQSLDQGLQFLIQYYNGEERAKGNILERFSAQQFPDLHSELNLSSLELGDSALYFCASSVAGDRGPSTGELFFGEGSRLTVL.

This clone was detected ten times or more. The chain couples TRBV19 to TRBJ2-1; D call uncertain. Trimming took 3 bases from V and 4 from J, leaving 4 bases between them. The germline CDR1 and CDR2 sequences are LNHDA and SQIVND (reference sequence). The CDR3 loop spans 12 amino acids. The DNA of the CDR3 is TGTGCCAGTAGTATCCCATACAATGAGCAGTTCTTC. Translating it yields CASSIPYNEQFF.

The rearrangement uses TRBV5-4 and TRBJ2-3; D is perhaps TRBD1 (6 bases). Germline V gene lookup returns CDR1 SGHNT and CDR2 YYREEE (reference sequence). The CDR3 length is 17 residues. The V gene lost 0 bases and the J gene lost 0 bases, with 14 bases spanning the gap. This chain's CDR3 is CASSLDPTGISTDTQYF. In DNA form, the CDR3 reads TGTGCCAGCAGCTTGGACCCCACAGGGATCAGCACAGATACGCAGTATTTT. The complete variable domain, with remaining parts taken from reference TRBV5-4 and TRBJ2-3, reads ETGVTQSPTHLIKTRGQQVTLRCSSQSGHNTVSWYQQALGQGPQFIFQYYREEENGRGNFPPRFSGLQFPNYSSELNVNALELDDSALYLCASSLDPTGISTDTQYFGPGTRLTVL.

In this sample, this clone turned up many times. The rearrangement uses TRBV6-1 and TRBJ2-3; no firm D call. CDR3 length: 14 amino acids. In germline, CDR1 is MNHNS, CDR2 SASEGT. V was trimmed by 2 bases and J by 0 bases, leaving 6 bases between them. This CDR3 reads CASSEQDSTDTQYF. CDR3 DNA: TGTGCCAGCAGTGAACAAGACAGCACAGATACGCAGTATTTT.

The CDR3 DNA reads as TGTGCCAGCAGCCCCCAGGGGGTTCATCAGCCCCAGCATTTT. Protein: CASSPQGVHQPQHF. This chain connects TRBV7-8 to TRBJ1-5; the match to TRBD1 covers 7 bases. The CDR3 covers 14 residues. Germline V gives CDR1 SGHVS, CDR2 FQNEAQ. V shed 5 bases, J shed 5 bases, and the junction held 6 bases outside the gene matches.

The CDR3 DNA follows: TGTGCCAGCAGCGTAGAGCTAGCTGTAGGCACCTACGAGCAGTACGTC. Translated: CASSVELAVGTYEQYV. The genes are TRBV9 and TRBJ2-7; possibly TRBD2 for D (5 bases). Per germline, CDR1 SGDLS and CDR2 YYNGEE. The CDR3 is made up of 16 amino acids. V was trimmed by 0 bases and J by 2 bases, leaving 15 bases between them.

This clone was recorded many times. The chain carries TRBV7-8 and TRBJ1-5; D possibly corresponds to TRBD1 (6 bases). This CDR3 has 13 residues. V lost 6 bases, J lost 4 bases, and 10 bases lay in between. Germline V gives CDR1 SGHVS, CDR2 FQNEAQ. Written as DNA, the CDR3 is TGTGCCAGCAGTCGAACAGGGAATCAGCCCCAGCATTTT. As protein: CASSRTGNQPQHF. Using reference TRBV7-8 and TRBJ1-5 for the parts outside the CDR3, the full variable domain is GAGVSQSPRYKVAKRGQDVALRCDPISGHVSLFWYQQALGQGPEFLTYFQNEAQLDKSGLPSDRFFAERPEGSVSTLKIQRTQQEDSAVYLCASSRTGNQPQHFGDGTRLSIL.

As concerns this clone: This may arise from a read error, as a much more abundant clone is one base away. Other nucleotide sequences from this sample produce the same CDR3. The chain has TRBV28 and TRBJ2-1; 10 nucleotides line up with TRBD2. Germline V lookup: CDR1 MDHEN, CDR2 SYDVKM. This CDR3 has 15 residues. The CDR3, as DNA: TGTGCCAGTAGTTTATCTAGCGGGGGCTCCAATGAGCAGTTCTTC. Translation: CASSLSSGGSNEQFF.

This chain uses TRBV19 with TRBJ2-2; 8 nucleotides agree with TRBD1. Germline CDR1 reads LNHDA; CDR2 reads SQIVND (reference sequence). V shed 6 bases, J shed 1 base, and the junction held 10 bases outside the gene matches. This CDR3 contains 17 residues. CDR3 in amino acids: CASSNSGQGGNTGELFF. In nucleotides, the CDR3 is TGTGCCAGTAGCAATTCAGGACAGGGAGGGAACACCGGGGAGCTGTTTTTT.

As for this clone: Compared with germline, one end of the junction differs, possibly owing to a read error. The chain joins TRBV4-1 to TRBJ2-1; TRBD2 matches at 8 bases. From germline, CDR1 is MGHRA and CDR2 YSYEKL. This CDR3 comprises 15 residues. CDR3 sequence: CASSQSGGPSNEQFF. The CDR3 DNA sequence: TGTGCCAGCAGCCAGAGCGGGGGTCCCAGCAATGAGCAGTTCTTC.

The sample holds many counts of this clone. CDR3 residues: CASSLGARTGVWYGYTF. The CDR3 bases are TGTGCCAGCAGTTTAGGGGCACGCACAGGGGTGTGGTATGGCTACACCTTC. The chain joins TRBV28 to TRBJ1-2; 7 nucleotides agree with TRBD1. The CDR3 runs to 17 residues. V shed 2 bases and J 5 bases; nucleotides not matched to a gene: 14. From germline, CDR1 is MDHEN and CDR2 SYDVKM.

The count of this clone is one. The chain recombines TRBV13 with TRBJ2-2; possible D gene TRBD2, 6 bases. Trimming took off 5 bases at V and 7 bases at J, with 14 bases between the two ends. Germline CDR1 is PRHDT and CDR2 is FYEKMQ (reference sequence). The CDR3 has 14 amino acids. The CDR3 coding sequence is TGTGCCAGCAGCACGGACTATAGTAACGGGGAGCTGTTTTTT. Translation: CASSTDYSNGELFF.